Described below is a single T cell receptor beta chain sequence and its context. The target antigen is unknown. This sample stems from a study of cytomegalovirus exposure and HLA in healthy donors. Looking at the study overall: The study's early data release held roughly 91 million unique TCRs from HLA-typed donors. Study results and limitations: A later analysis linked a missense DCLRE1C variant to TCR beta V- and J-gene trimming. Several of the most significant clusters were apparently associated with common viral pathogens in a later analysis. Clonal expansion was found to be greater in HLA-associated TCR beta chains than in equally common others in a later analysis.

The primer mix had 60 Vbeta and 13 Jbeta primers. Assay used: immunoSEQ multiplex PCR; TCRdb lists only in-frame clones, some missing. The table for this sample gives 100,000 to 150,000 clones. J lost 9 bases, V lost 6 bases, and 14 bases had no gene match. Germline loops: CDR1 MNHEY, CDR2 SMNVEV (reference sequence). The CDR3 is 16 amino acids. Sample: PBMCs. The receptor comes from a woman aged 40 to 50 in good health and CMV-seronegative. This chain joins TRBV27 and TRBJ1-6, with 7 bases that match TRBD1. The CDR3 loop is CASSINSEGARSPLHF. The CDR3 DNA reads TGTGCCAGCAGCATAAACTCCGAGGGGGCGCGTTCACCCCTCCACTTT.